This T cell receptor beta chain appears in the sequencing data of a study of T cell repertoires in cytomegalovirus infection. Study-wide findings and caveats: Predominance within the ex vivo response was attributable to HLA-C-restricted CMV-specific TCR beta clonotypes. The study identified carriers of CMV plus the relevant HLA from cumulative public TCR beta family frequency.

At least ten counts were recorded for this clonotype. The antigen is not known. The CDR3 has 14 residues. Germline values: CDR1 SGHVS, CDR2 FNYEAQ. With 5 bases removed from V and 4 bases from J, the gap between germline ends came to 15 bases. TCRdb analysed the reads with MiXCR anew, one entry per CDR3 protein. The top ten hold around 14% of the sample, which has 700,000 to 900,000 distinct CDR3 sequences, about 28% seen once. The V and J genes are TRBV7-6 and TRBJ2-7; possible D gene TRBD1, 6 bases. The source is a human donor in good health (CMV status not recorded). Some clones in this sample may be carry-over from other donors' samples. The sequencing here drew on cultured CD8+ T cells from PBMCs, taken from culture after CMV antigen stimulation. CDR3 DNA sequence: TGTGCCAGCAGCCCCTATGGTAGGGGGTACGAGCAGTACTTC. Translation: CASSPYGRGYEQYF.